What follows is one T cell receptor beta chain and its context. The sample originates from a study of T-cell reconstitution after alpha-beta-depleted transplantation in children. Preparation of the TCRbeta library was carried out with unique molecular identifiers. TCRdb analysed the PCR reads with MiXCR anew, one entry per CDR3 protein. The sample records about 500,000 distinct CDR3 sequences, about 33% being singletons. With 4 bases removed from V and 4 bases from J, the gap between germline ends came to 11 bases. The CDR3 runs to 14 residues. The V gene's germline CDR1 is SGHRS and CDR2 YFSETQ. The source material was PBMCs from the stem cell graft donor, sampled from the stem cell graft. The chain uses TRBV5-1 and TRBJ1-4; tentative D call: TRBD1 (5 bases). This sequence originates from a human donor who donated a stem cell graft to a child with aplastic anemia. CDR3 region: CASSPQGINEKLFF. The CDR3 DNA is TGCGCCAGCAGCCCCCAGGGTATTAATGAAAAACTGTTTTTT.